This is a list of T cell receptor beta chains from one sample in a study of cytomegalovirus exposure and HLA in healthy donors. The data were produced by immunoSEQ multiplex PCR, yet TCRdb's version contains in-frame clones alone and is incomplete. Here the sample table reports about 130,000 clones. The sequenced sample was PBMCs. These receptors came from a man between 18 and 35 years old in good health and CMV-seronegative. The CDR3 runs from the conserved cysteine through the conserved F or W. Each record gives: J gene, V gene, D gene, CDR3 DNA, CDR3 protein. D genes are given only for firm matches.

j_call: TRBJ2-7
v_call: TRBV6-6
d_call: TRBD1
cdr3_nt: TGTGCCAGCACTTACAGGGGCTCCTACGAGCAGTACTTC
cdr3_aa: CASTYRGSYEQYF

j_call: TRBJ2-3
v_call: TRBV11-3
d_call: TRBD1
cdr3_nt: TGTGCCAGCAGCTCGGACTCAAACAGGGGGAGGACAGATACGCAGTATTTT
cdr3_aa: CASSSDSNRGRTDTQYF

j_call: TRBJ2-7
v_call: TRBV7-9
d_call: TRBD2
cdr3_nt: TGTGCCAGCAGCCCCGCCCTCGCGGGAGACGAACACGAGCAGTACTTC
cdr3_aa: CASSPALAGDEHEQYF

j_call: TRBJ1-1
v_call: TRBV7-9
d_call: NA
cdr3_nt: TGTGCCAGCAGCTTATTAAACACTGAAGCTTTCTTT
cdr3_aa: CASSLLNTEAFF

j_call: TRBJ1-6
v_call: TRBV18
d_call: NA
cdr3_nt: TGTGCCAGCTCACCAAACGACATAAGGGGAGGTTCACCCCTCCACTTT
cdr3_aa: CASSPNDIRGGSPLHF

j_call: TRBJ1-2
v_call: TRBV7-2
d_call: TRBD1
cdr3_nt: TGTGCCAGCACCCCGAACAGGGGGCAGGATGGCTACACCTTC
cdr3_aa: CASTPNRGQDGYTF

j_call: TRBJ1-2
v_call: TRBV5-1
d_call: TRBD1
cdr3_nt: TGCGCCAGCAGCTCCCCGGGACAGGGAACGGGTGGCTACACCTTC
cdr3_aa: CASSSPGQGTGGYTF

j_call: TRBJ1-5
v_call: TRBV5-4
d_call: NA
cdr3_nt: TGTGCCAGCAGCTTGTACCCATCGGGTGACAATCAGCCCCAGCATTTT
cdr3_aa: CASSLYPSGDNQPQHF

j_call: TRBJ2-3
v_call: TRBV10-3
d_call: TRBD1
cdr3_nt: TGTGCCATCAGTGAGAGAGGGACAGTAGGCACAGATACGCAGTATTTT
cdr3_aa: CAISERGTVGTDTQYF

j_call: TRBJ2-5
v_call: TRBV5-1
d_call: TRBD2
cdr3_nt: TGCGCCAGCAGCTCGGGACTAGCGGGCCAAGAGACCCAGTACTTC
cdr3_aa: CASSSGLAGQETQYF

j_call: TRBJ2-7
v_call: TRBV13
d_call: NA
cdr3_nt: TGTGCCAGCAGCACCAGGCGGGGACCCGTCTACGAGCAGTACTTC
cdr3_aa: CASSTRRGPVYEQYF

j_call: TRBJ1-1
v_call: TRBV5-1
d_call: NA
cdr3_nt: TGCGCCAGCAGCCCACGGGGGGGAGGGACTGAAGCTTTCTTT
cdr3_aa: CASSPRGGGTEAFF

j_call: TRBJ1-5
v_call: TRBV7-9
d_call: TRBD1
cdr3_nt: TGTGCCAGCAGCCTCGCGGGACAGGGTGGCCAGCCCCAGCATTTT
cdr3_aa: CASSLAGQGGQPQHF

j_call: TRBJ2-7
v_call: TRBV6-6
d_call: NA
cdr3_nt: TGTGCCAGCAGTTCTAACTACGAGCAGTACTTC
cdr3_aa: CASSSNYEQYF

j_call: TRBJ1-1
v_call: TRBV13
d_call: NA
cdr3_nt: TGTGCCAGCAGCTTACGGTGGTCGAACACTGAAGCTTTCTTT
cdr3_aa: CASSLRWSNTEAFF

j_call: TRBJ2-1
v_call: TRBV30
d_call: NA
cdr3_nt: TGTGCCTGGAGTGTACTTAGCGGTGGTGAGCAGTTCTTC
cdr3_aa: CAWSVLSGGEQFF

j_call: TRBJ1-4
v_call: TRBV28
d_call: NA
cdr3_nt: TGTGCCAGCAGTTCTTGGACAGAGATTAATGAAAAACTGTTTTTT
cdr3_aa: CASSSWTEINEKLFF

j_call: TRBJ1-4
v_call: TRBV11-3
d_call: NA
cdr3_nt: TGTGCCAGCAGCTTAGCCGTTCAGGATAACAATGAAAAACTGTTTTTT
cdr3_aa: CASSLAVQDNNEKLFF

j_call: TRBJ2-3
v_call: TRBV6-4
d_call: NA
cdr3_nt: TGTGCCAGCAGTGATAGCAGCGGTAGTGGGGGGGATACGCAGTATTTT
cdr3_aa: CASSDSSGSGGDTQYF

j_call: TRBJ2-7
v_call: TRBV6-6
d_call: TRBD2
cdr3_nt: TGTGCCAGCCGAAGACTAGCGGGGGCCGAGTCCTACGAGCAGTACTTC
cdr3_aa: CASRRLAGAESYEQYF

j_call: TRBJ2-1
v_call: TRBV9
d_call: TRBD2
cdr3_nt: TGTGCCAGCAGCCCACTAGGAAGTAGCGGGGTTTACAATGAGCAGTTCTTC
cdr3_aa: CASSPLGSSGVYNEQFF

j_call: TRBJ2-5
v_call: TRBV2
d_call: TRBD2
cdr3_nt: TGTGCCAGCACCAACCGGGGGGGGGAGACCCAGTACTTC
cdr3_aa: CASTNRGGETQYF

j_call: TRBJ2-1
v_call: TRBV7-9
d_call: NA
cdr3_nt: TGTGCCAGCAGCCGTCCCAGCGGAGCTCACAATGAGCAGTTCTTC
cdr3_aa: CASSRPSGAHNEQFF

j_call: TRBJ2-7
v_call: TRBV6-1
d_call: TRBD2
cdr3_nt: TGTGCCAGCAGTGACCCAACGACTAGCGGGAACTACGAGCAGTACTTC
cdr3_aa: CASSDPTTSGNYEQYF

j_call: TRBJ2-7
v_call: TRBV11-3
d_call: TRBD2
cdr3_nt: TGTGCCAGCAGCCCCTTTGGGGGAGGGCGGTACGAGCAGTACTTC
cdr3_aa: CASSPFGGGRYEQYF

j_call: TRBJ2-4
v_call: TRBV2
d_call: NA
cdr3_nt: TGTGCCAGCAGTGTTATCCAGGGTGTAGCCAAAAACATTCAGTACTTC
cdr3_aa: CASSVIQGVAKNIQYF

j_call: TRBJ2-5
v_call: TRBV5-1
d_call: NA
cdr3_nt: TGCGCCAGCAGCCCCCCAGGGTTCGTAGAGACCCAGTACTTC
cdr3_aa: CASSPPGFVETQYF

j_call: TRBJ1-1
v_call: TRBV11-3
d_call: NA
cdr3_nt: TGTGCCAGCAGCTTAGATCTACGGAGTGAAGCTTTCTTT
cdr3_aa: CASSLDLRSEAFF

j_call: TRBJ1-4
v_call: TRBV11-2
d_call: TRBD1
cdr3_nt: TGTGCCAGCAGCTTAGGACAGGGAAAGTTGGGTAATGAAAAACTGTTTTTT
cdr3_aa: CASSLGQGKLGNEKLFF

j_call: TRBJ1-5
v_call: TRBV5-6
d_call: NA
cdr3_nt: TGTGCCAGCAGCCCGGGGGGTCATCAGCCCCAGCATTTT
cdr3_aa: CASSPGGHQPQHF

j_call: TRBJ2-6
v_call: TRBV9
d_call: NA
cdr3_nt: TGTGCCAGCACCCAAAAAGGGGCCAACGTCCTGACTTTC
cdr3_aa: CASTQKGANVLTF

j_call: TRBJ2-7
v_call: TRBV2
d_call: NA
cdr3_nt: TGTGCCAGCACCTCGGACAGCTACGAGCAGTACTTC
cdr3_aa: CASTSDSYEQYF

j_call: TRBJ1-2
v_call: TRBV28
d_call: NA
cdr3_nt: TGTGCCAGCAGTTTATTAGGGGGTTTTGGCTACACCTTC
cdr3_aa: CASSLLGGFGYTF

j_call: TRBJ1-2
v_call: TRBV21-1
d_call: NA
cdr3_nt: TGTGCCAGCAGCCCCGCCGGGGGGGGGCGACAGGAAAACACCTTC
cdr3_aa: CASSPAGGGRQENTF

j_call: TRBJ2-7
v_call: TRBV2
d_call: TRBD1
cdr3_nt: TGTGCCAGCAGGATGCGGGACAGGGAGTCCGGAGAGCAGTACTTC
cdr3_aa: CASRMRDRESGEQYF

j_call: TRBJ2-1
v_call: TRBV4-3
d_call: TRBD2
cdr3_nt: TGCGCCAGCAGCCAAGAGGCTAGCGGGAGGGCCGATGAGCAGTTCTTC
cdr3_aa: CASSQEASGRADEQFF

j_call: TRBJ1-1
v_call: TRBV13
d_call: TRBD1
cdr3_nt: TGTGCCAGCAGCCCTATCGGACAGGCTAACACTGAAGCTTTCTTT
cdr3_aa: CASSPIGQANTEAFF

j_call: TRBJ1-5
v_call: TRBV18
d_call: NA
cdr3_nt: TGTGCCAGCTCGGACTCAAATAGCAATCAGCCCCAGCATTTT
cdr3_aa: CASSDSNSNQPQHF

j_call: TRBJ2-3
v_call: TRBV28
d_call: NA
cdr3_nt: TGTGCCAGCGAATTACAGGGCACAGATACGCAGTATTTT
cdr3_aa: CASELQGTDTQYF

j_call: TRBJ2-6
v_call: TRBV4-3
d_call: TRBD1
cdr3_nt: TGCGCCAGCAGTCGAGATAGGGACAGTCGCTCTGGGGCCAACGTCCTGACTTTC
cdr3_aa: CASSRDRDSRSGANVLTF

j_call: TRBJ2-5
v_call: TRBV5-1
d_call: NA
cdr3_nt: TGCGCCAGCAGCTTGGCCCTACAAGAGACCCAGTACTTC
cdr3_aa: CASSLALQETQYF

j_call: TRBJ2-7
v_call: TRBV6-4
d_call: NA
cdr3_nt: TGTGCCAGCAGTGGTATCTTTCTGAGACTTGTTCCCCCCTACGAGCAGTACTTC
cdr3_aa: CASSGIFLRLVPPYEQYF

j_call: TRBJ1-1
v_call: TRBV14
d_call: NA
cdr3_nt: TGTGCCAGCAGCCAATCCCTTAACACTGAAGCTTTCTTT
cdr3_aa: CASSQSLNTEAFF

j_call: TRBJ2-3
v_call: TRBV6-5
d_call: TRBD2
cdr3_nt: TGTGCCAGCAGCGGCGGGAGGGCCTCAGATACGCAGTATTTT
cdr3_aa: CASSGGRASDTQYF

j_call: TRBJ1-1
v_call: TRBV7-9
d_call: NA
cdr3_nt: TGTGCCAACAACACAAGGGGCGGGGGAGTCACTGAAGCTTTCTTT
cdr3_aa: CANNTRGGGVTEAFF

j_call: TRBJ2-2
v_call: TRBV4-1
d_call: TRBD2
cdr3_nt: TGCGCCAGCAGCCAAGATTCGGGGGGTGAAATCGCCGGGGAGCTGTTTTTT
cdr3_aa: CASSQDSGGEIAGELFF

j_call: TRBJ2-7
v_call: TRBV5-4
d_call: TRBD1
cdr3_nt: TGTGCCAGCAGCTTCCGGGACAGGTCCTACGAGCAGTACTTC
cdr3_aa: CASSFRDRSYEQYF

j_call: TRBJ1-6
v_call: TRBV30
d_call: NA
cdr3_nt: TGTGCCTGGAGGCGTGGGAGCTCCTATAATTCACCCCTCCACTTT
cdr3_aa: CAWRRGSSYNSPLHF

j_call: TRBJ1-3
v_call: TRBV6-6
d_call: NA
cdr3_nt: TGTGCCAGCTGGGGAGGGAGCTCTGGAAACACCATATATTTT
cdr3_aa: CASWGGSSGNTIYF

j_call: TRBJ1-6
v_call: TRBV28
d_call: NA
cdr3_nt: TGTGCCAGCAGTCCCCGGTCGTGGTCTAACTCCTATAATTCACCCCTCCACTTT
cdr3_aa: CASSPRSWSNSYNSPLHF